A single sample gave rise to the 30 T cell receptor beta chains below, sequenced in a study of cytomegalovirus exposure and HLA in healthy donors. The data were produced by immunoSEQ multiplex PCR, yet TCRdb's version contains in-frame clones alone and is incomplete. The sample records about 130,000 clones, 90% to 97% being singletons. The sequenced sample consisted of PBMCs. The source is a man aged 18 to 29 in good health and CMV-seronegative.

This chain uses TRBV30 with TRBJ2-5; 7 nucleotides agree with TRBD1. The germline CDR1 and CDR2 sequences are GTSNPN and SVGIG (reference sequence). Trimming removed 5 bases from V and 4 bases from J; junction bases left unmatched: 7. This CDR3 contains 13 residues. This CDR3 reads CAWAQGTAETQYF. The DNA of the CDR3 is TGTGCCTGGGCCCAGGGGACAGCAGAGACCCAGTACTTC.

Here the CDR3 reads CATSQGRASYEQYF. For the CDR3, the DNA is TGTGCCACCAGCCAGGGGCGAGCTTCCTACGAGCAGTACTTC. The chain is built from TRBV15 and TRBJ2-7; possibly TRBD1 for D (6 bases). Deletions cut 5 bases from V and 1 base from J, with 12 bases between. This CDR3 spans 14 amino acids. Germline-derived CDR1 and CDR2 are LNHNV and YYDKDF (reference sequence). The full variable domain, with the rest looked up from reference TRBV15 and TRBJ2-7, is DAMVIQNPRYQVTQFGKPVTLSCSQTLNHNVMYWYQQKSSQAPKLLFHYYDKDFNNEADTPDNFQSRRPNTSFCFLDIRSPGLGDTAMYLCATSQGRASYEQYFGPGTRLTVT.

The CDR3 loop reads CASSLGRRQGGYTF. CDR3 nucleotides: TGTGCCAGCAGCTTAGGAAGGAGACAGGGAGGCTACACCTTC. The V and J genes are TRBV11-3 and TRBJ1-2; 7 nucleotides match TRBD1. The J segment lost 8 bases and the V segment lost 1 base, leaving 7 bases of the junction unmatched. CDR3 length equals 14 residues. The germline gives CDR1 SGHNT, CDR2 YENEEA.

The chain employs TRBV28 and TRBJ1-1; a weak D match, TRBD1 (5 bases). The V gene's germline CDR1 is MDHEN and CDR2 SYDVKM. This CDR3 comprises 13 residues. Trimming left V 6 bases short and J 1 base short, with 9 bases between. CDR3 in amino acids: CASRLTGNTEAFF. In DNA form, the CDR3 reads TGTGCCAGCAGGTTAACAGGGAACACTGAAGCTTTCTTT.

J is TRBJ1-3 and V is TRBV19; no clear D. CDR3 length: 15 residues. Between the trimmed V and J ends, which lost 5 bases and 4 bases, there was a span of 15 bases. The V gene's germline CDR1 is LNHDA and CDR2 SQIVND (reference sequence). In nucleotides, the CDR3 is TGTGCCAGTAGTCGGTCGGACTCGCGGGGAAACACCATATATTTT. It is translated as CASSRSDSRGNTIYF.

The J gene is TRBJ2-7, the V gene TRBV30, with a weak D call TRBD1 (6 bases). The CDR3 extends over 14 amino acids. V dropped 4 bases and J dropped 7 bases, with 20 bases sitting between them. CDR1 GTSNPN and CDR2 SVGIG come from the germline V gene (reference sequence). The CDR3 nucleotides read TGTGCCTGGATACGGGACACGGGCAGAATGGAGCAGTACTTC. This gives the protein CAWIRDTGRMEQYF.

This chain uses TRBV27 with TRBJ2-1; D ambiguous. From germline, CDR1 is MNHEY and CDR2 SMNVEV (reference sequence). The CDR3 sequence is 13 residues long. V lost 3 bases and J 6 bases, leaving 9 bases between the germline ends. CDR3 coding DNA: TGTGCCAGCAGTTTGAGTAGCCCCAATGAGCAGTTCTTC. This codes for CASSLSSPNEQFF.

The chain has TRBV9 and TRBJ2-7; a possible D gene is TRBD1 (5 bases). The CDR3 sequence is 15 residues long. Germline CDR1 SGDLS, CDR2 YYNGEE. Trimming stripped 4 bases from V and 2 bases from J, with 16 bases between. The chain's CDR3 is CASSPHQGPTYEQYF. The CDR3 coding sequence is TGTGCCAGCAGCCCACACCAGGGTCCGACCTACGAGCAGTACTTC.

V usage is TRBV30 and J usage is TRBJ2-5; D perhaps matches TRBD2 (6 bases). The CDR3 extends over 15 amino acids. The germline V and J ends were trimmed by 5 bases and 2 bases, with 18 bases remaining between them. The germline V gene encodes CDR1 GTSNPN and CDR2 SVGIG (reference sequence). This CDR3 reads CAWGGGWLGQETQYF. The CDR3 region has the DNA TGTGCCTGGGGAGGAGGGTGGTTGGGGCAAGAGACCCAGTACTTC.

The chain links TRBV7-3 to TRBJ2-2; maybe TRBD1 (5 bases). With 1 base removed from V and 6 bases from J, the gap between germline ends came to 12 bases. From germline, CDR1 is SGHTA and CDR2 FQGTGA. This CDR3 has 15 residues. This chain's CDR3 is CASSLIRGSPGELFF. CDR3 sequence (DNA): TGTGCCAGCAGCTTAATAAGGGGTTCGCCCGGGGAGCTGTTTTTT.

This chain joins TRBV7-2 and TRBJ2-5, with 15 bases lining up with TRBD2. CDR1 and CDR2 from the germline V gene are SGHTA and FQGNSA. The V and J ends lost 4 bases and 5 bases, in that order; junction bases with no gene match: 5. This CDR3 is 16 amino acids long. The CDR3 sequence is CASSSRTSGRVETQYF. As DNA, the CDR3 is TGTGCCAGCAGCTCGAGGACTAGCGGGAGGGTGGAGACCCAGTACTTC.

This clone has only a few counts. Other DNA sequences in the sample encode the same CDR3. The rearrangement joins TRBV5-6 to TRBJ2-7; D may be TRBD2 (5 bases). The CDR3 sequence is 13 residues long. V was trimmed by 0 bases and J by 5 bases, leaving 9 bases between them. CDR1 is SGHDT and CDR2 is YYEEEE in the germline V gene. The CDR3: CASSLGGSNEQYF. The CDR3 region has the DNA TGTGCCAGCAGCTTGGGAGGGTCTAACGAGCAGTACTTC. Together with reference TRBV5-6 and TRBJ2-7, the CDR3 gives the full variable domain: DAGVTQSPTHLIKTRGQQVTLRCSPKSGHDTVSWYQQALGQGPQFIFQYYEEEERQRGNFPDRFSGHQFPNYSSELNVNALLLGDSALYLCASSLGGSNEQYFGPGTRLTVT.

V gene TRBV9 combines with J gene TRBJ2-2; D might be TRBD1 (6 bases). Trimming shortened V by 5 bases and J by 3 bases, and 11 bases separated the two germline ends. The length of the CDR3 is 14 residues. Per germline, CDR1 SGDLS and CDR2 YYNGEE. The CDR3 is CASRTGWDTGELFF. Here the CDR3 DNA reads TGTGCCAGCAGGACAGGTTGGGACACCGGGGAGCTGTTTTTT.

The chain recombines TRBV2 with TRBJ2-7, with a weak D call TRBD2 (5 bases). Germline V lookup: CDR1 SNHLY, CDR2 FYNNEI. With 3 bases removed from V and 6 bases from J, the gap between germline ends came to 9 bases. The CDR3 has 12 residues. CDR3 protein: CASSDEGPEQYF. CDR3 nucleotide sequence: TGTGCCAGCAGTGACGAGGGTCCCGAGCAGTACTTC.

The chain is built from TRBV19 and TRBJ2-7, with 14 bases fitting TRBD2. Trimming cost V 5 bases and J 5 bases; bases outside gene matches: 8. CDR1 is LNHDA, CDR2 SQIVND, per germline (reference sequence). The CDR3 sequence is 16 residues long. The CDR3 nucleotides are TGTGCCAGTAGTCAAGGACTAGCGGGAGGTAAAAACGAGCAGTACTTC. This sequence encodes CASSQGLAGGKNEQYF.

The sample holds one count of this clone. The rearrangement links TRBV14 to TRBJ1-2, with D unclear. Trimming shortened V by 1 base and J by 7 bases, and 13 bases separated the two germline ends. CDR3 length: 14 residues. CDR1 is SGHDN, CDR2 FVKESK, per germline. Here the CDR3 DNA reads TGTGCCAGCAGCCAAGTACAGATTTTAAGTGGCTACACCTTC. This codes for CASSQVQILSGYTF.

The chain couples TRBV6-5 to TRBJ2-5; no clear D gene. The CDR3 runs 15 residues. Trimming took 0 bases from V and 1 from J, leaving 9 bases between them. Germline V gene lookup returns CDR1 MNHEY and CDR2 SVGAGI. CDR3 nucleotides: TGTGCCAGCAGTTACTCGAGGCGAACCCAAGAGACCCAGTACTTC. Its translation: CASSYSRRTQETQYF.

The chain links TRBV7-9 to TRBJ1-4; no reliable D call. V was shortened by 1 base and J by 2 bases, with 11 bases between the two germline ends. The CDR3 loop spans 16 amino acids. Germline values: CDR1 SEHNR, CDR2 FQNEAQ (reference sequence). The CDR3 sequence: CASSLGPSRTNEKLFF. For the CDR3, the DNA is TGTGCCAGCAGCTTAGGACCCTCGAGGACTAATGAAAAACTGTTTTTT.

This chain connects TRBV4-3 to TRBJ2-3, with 7 nucleotides matching TRBD1. There are 15 residues in the CDR3. J gave up 0 bases and V 1 base, and 1 base lay outside the gene matches. The germline CDR1 and CDR2 sequences are LGHNA and YSLEER. DNA for the CDR3: TGCGCCAGCAGCCAAGGACAGGGCAGCACAGATACGCAGTATTTT. It is translated as CASSQGQGSTDTQYF.

This chain uses TRBV6-5 with TRBJ1-2, with D perhaps TRBD1 (6 bases). Germline CDR1 and CDR2: MNHEY and SVGAGI. The CDR3 spans 14 residues. V lost 2 bases and J 3 bases, leaving 10 bases between the germline ends. CDR3: CASSYTGRDYGYTF. Here the CDR3 DNA reads TGTGCCAGCAGTTACACAGGGAGGGACTATGGCTACACCTTC.

In its sample, this clone was seen once. The rearrangement joins TRBV6-6 to TRBJ1-1; 7 bases agree with TRBD1. The germline V gene has CDR1 MNHNY and CDR2 SVGAGI (reference sequence). This CDR3 is built from 15 residues. The V and J ends lost 6 bases and 3 bases, in that order; junction bases with no gene match: 10. In DNA form, the CDR3 reads TGTGCCAGCAGCCCCCGGACAGGAGTGGACACTGAAGCTTTCTTT. This codes for CASSPRTGVDTEAFF.

This chain links TRBV7-6 with TRBJ2-3; possible D gene TRBD1, 5 bases. Germline CDR1 and CDR2: SGHVS and FNYEAQ. This CDR3 comprises 16 residues. Trimming removed 5 bases from V and 0 bases from J, with 15 bases in between. The DNA of the CDR3 is TGTGCCAGCAGCCTTACAGGCCAGCCTAGCACAGATACGCAGTATTTT. Encoded protein: CASSLTGQPSTDTQYF.

The V call is TRBV7-9, the J call TRBJ2-1; the D gene is possibly TRBD2 (6 bases). The CDR3 totals 14 residues. Trimming removed 5 bases at V and 6 bases at J, with 14 bases between. The germline gives CDR1 SEHNR, CDR2 FQNEAQ (reference sequence). The CDR3 region is CASSPRTSSNEQFF. CDR3 in DNA: TGTGCCAGCAGCCCTAGAACTAGCAGCAATGAGCAGTTCTTC. The full variable domain, with the rest looked up from reference TRBV7-9 and TRBJ2-1, is DTGVSQNPRHKITKRGQNVTFRCDPISEHNRLYWYRQTLGQGPEFLTYFQNEAQLEKSRLLSDRFSAERPKGSFSTLEIQRTEQGDSAMYLCASSPRTSSNEQFFGPGTRLTVL.

The CDR3 region is CASSQEGGREPNTEAFF. The CDR3, as DNA: TGCGCCAGCAGCCAAGAGGGTGGGCGGGAACCGAACACTGAAGCTTTCTTT. The chain links TRBV4-3 to TRBJ1-1; no clear D. The CDR3 length is 17 residues. The V gene's germline CDR1 is LGHNA and CDR2 YSLEER. V lost 0 bases, J lost 1 base, and 15 bases lay in between.

This CDR3 reads CASSATGTHSHAPGELFF. The CDR3, as DNA: TGTGCCAGCAGCGCAACAGGGACCCATTCCCACGCACCCGGGGAGCTGTTTTTT. The rearrangement uses TRBV7-7 and TRBJ2-2; D is perhaps TRBD1 (6 bases). In germline, CDR1 is SSHAT, CDR2 FNYEAQ (reference sequence). V was pared by 5 bases and J by 6 bases, with 25 bases between. This CDR3 comprises 18 residues.

The rearrangement joins TRBV19 to TRBJ2-1; 11 bases align to TRBD2. The ends lost 6 bases at V and 7 bases at J; junction bases unmatched: 8. Germline V gives CDR1 LNHDA, CDR2 SQIVND (reference sequence). This CDR3 spans 15 amino acids. The CDR3 coding sequence is TGTGCCAGTAGCGCGGTGGCTAGCGGGAGGAATGAGCAGTTCTTC. This gives the protein CASSAVASGRNEQFF. Based on the CDR3 plus reference TRBV19 and TRBJ2-1, the full variable domain is DGGITQSPKYLFRKEGQNVTLSCEQNLNHDAMYWYRQDPGQGLRLIYYSQIVNDFQKGDIAEGYSVSREKKESFPLTVTSAQKNPTAFYLCASSAVASGRNEQFFGPGTRLTVL.

The chain combines TRBV9 with TRBJ2-7, with 12 positions matching TRBD1. Trimming at V came to 4 bases and at J to 3 bases, leaving 14 bases not matched to a gene. CDR3 size: 18 residues. Per germline, CDR1 SGDLS and CDR2 YYNGEE. CDR3 DNA: TGTGCCAGCAGCCCACGATTACCGGGACAGGGGGCTTACTACGAGCAGTACTTC. It codes for CASSPRLPGQGAYYEQYF.

The chain employs TRBV29-1 and TRBJ1-1; TRBD1 is a possible D gene (6 bases). Trimming took off 7 bases at V and 5 bases at J, with 14 bases between the two ends. The germline CDR1 and CDR2 sequences are SQVTM and ANQGSEA. This CDR3 is 12 amino acids long. The chain's CDR3 is CSGRQRGTEAFF. The CDR3 DNA reads as TGCAGCGGGAGACAGAGGGGGACTGAAGCTTTCTTT.

The rearrangement links TRBV19 to TRBJ1-1, with 7 bases lining up with TRBD1. This CDR3 is built from 16 residues. CDR1 and CDR2 (germline): LNHDA, SQIVND (reference sequence). The trim removed 5 bases at V and 5 bases at J, leaving 14 bases unmatched. The CDR3 sequence: CASSPQGSTGRTEAFF. The CDR3 bases are TGTGCCAGTAGTCCACAGGGATCGACAGGGCGGACTGAAGCTTTCTTT.

In nucleotides, the CDR3 is TGCGCCAGCAGCCCCGGGACTACCTACGAGCAGTACTTC. Translated: CASSPGTTYEQYF. This chain uses TRBV4-3 with TRBJ2-7, with 7 bases aligning to TRBD2. Trimming cost V 4 bases and J 2 bases; bases outside gene matches: 2. This CDR3 has 13 residues. CDR1 is LGHNA, CDR2 YSLEER, per germline.